This T cell receptor (beta chain) was sequenced during a study of blood T cell repertoires in COVID-19. The CDR3 has 17 amino acids. Per germline, CDR1 SGHDN and CDR2 FVKESK. Trimming removed 4 bases from V and 1 base from J; junction bases left unmatched: 12. Data came from immunoSEQ multiplex PCR; TCRdb stores just in-frame clones and leaves some out. The sample shows approximately 260,000 clones, 85% to 90% of them seen only once. The clonotype was recovered from a woman aged 55-70 years who had recovered from COVID-19. The rearrangement joins TRBV14 to TRBJ1-2, with 7 bases fitting TRBD1. Specimen: PBMCs or T cells enriched from blood (not recorded which). The CDR3 nucleotides are TGTGCCAGCAGCCCACGTGCCCAGGGGGGCTTTAACTATGGCTACACCTTC. Encoded protein: CASSPRAQGGFNYGYTF.